One T cell receptor beta chain is described in this entry. Its target is unknown. The data were obtained in a study of T cell responses to AZD1222 COVID-19 vaccine. Overall study: Analysis merged second doses at about 4 or about 12 weeks.

The study's findings and limits: The number of AZD1222 recipients seropositive at baseline was only five to seven. Donors were mostly white British, more females; clonal diversity possibly underestimated. Spike regions recognized by vaccine-associated CD4 TCRs spanned the protein, led by 160-218 and 743-854.

V gave up 0 bases and J gave up 9 bases; unmatched junction bases: 6. There are 14 residues in the CDR3. CDR1 and CDR2 from the germline V gene are LGHDT and YNNKEL (reference sequence). Method: immunoSEQ multiplex PCR; TCRdb's copy keeps in-frame clones and lacks some. This sample has 130,000 to 150,000 clones, with about 91% found just once. This chain connects TRBV3-1 (or the pseudogene TRBV3-2) to TRBJ2-7; 9 positions match TRBD1. The input for sequencing was peripheral blood, taken on day 0 of AZD1222 vaccination. The TCR was taken from an adult in good health. The CDR3 loop is CASSQDTGQGLQYF. The CDR3 DNA sequence: TGTGCCAGCAGCCAAGATACGGGACAGGGCTTGCAGTACTTC.